In its sample, the clone carrying this T cell receptor (beta chain) was seen once. Losses at the gene ends were 0 bases for V and 2 bases for J; bases not matched to a gene: 3. The CDR3 runs 16 residues. Germline V CDR1 and CDR2: MGHRA, YSYEKL. Clones were read by immunoSEQ multiplex PCR, and TCRdb kept only the in-frame ones, dropping some. Of under 2,500 clones detected, 81% appear once; the ten largest clones hold approximately 7%. This entry belongs to a study of tumour-infiltrating T cells in Burkitt lymphoma. Overall study: Productive clonality predicted overall and progression-free survival.

This chain links TRBV4-1 with TRBJ2-3; 9 positions match TRBD2. Input material: tumor tissue. The clonotype comes from a human donor with diffuse large B-cell lymphoma. The CDR3 DNA sequence: TGCGCCAGCAGCCAAGAGCGGGGGGGGTACACAGATACGCAGTATTTT. It is translated as CASSQERGGYTDTQYF.